One sample yielded the 20 T cell receptor beta chains listed below, sequenced in a study of OX40 agonist ivuxolimab in advanced cancers. Profiling relied on immunoSEQ multiplex PCR, and the TCRdb table lists in-frame clones only, not all of them. The table lists about 58,000 clones, about 86% of them singletons. The source was CD4+ or CD8+ T cells sorted from blood, collected in a trial of the OX40 agonist ivuxolimab. The receptors were sampled from an adult with an advanced solid tumor such as melanoma, head and neck, liver or kidney cancer.

The chain is built from TRBV7-8 and TRBJ1-4, with unresolved D. Trimming took off 5 bases at V and 0 bases at J, with 16 bases between the two ends. The CDR3 contains 17 residues. Germline V gene data show CDR1 as SGHVS and CDR2 as FQNEAQ. The CDR3 reads CASSPRLGSATNEKLFF. CDR3 nucleotide sequence: TGTGCCAGCAGCCCTCGATTGGGGTCAGCAACTAATGAAAAACTGTTTTTT.

The V call is TRBV7-9, the J call TRBJ2-2; D gene uncertain. Germline V gene sequence: CDR1 SEHNR, CDR2 FQNEAQ (reference sequence). V gave up 1 base and J gave up 4 bases, with 10 bases separating them. The CDR3 is 15 residues long. CDR3 residues: CASSLEMPVTGELFF. The CDR3 DNA is TGTGCCAGCAGCTTAGAAATGCCGGTCACCGGGGAGCTGTTTTTT.

The chain couples TRBV7-6 to TRBJ2-1; the D gene is possibly TRBD2 (6 bases). The V gene's germline CDR1 is SGHVS and CDR2 FNYEAQ. V dropped 0 bases and J dropped 5 bases, with 23 bases sitting between them. The CDR3 has 19 amino acids. The CDR3 bases are TGTGCCAGCAGCTTAGCGTCCCCCGTTTTGCGGGGCCGACACAATGAGCAGTTCTTC. This translates into CASSLASPVLRGRHNEQFF.

Turning to this clone: The same CDR3 is also encoded by other DNA sequences in this sample. The V gene is TRBV25-1, the J gene TRBJ2-4; D might be TRBD1 or TRBD2, each matching 5 bases. The CDR3 is made up of 17 amino acids. V lost 5 bases and J lost 1, with 18 bases in between. Germline lookup yields CDR1 MGHDK and CDR2 SYGVNS. The CDR3: CASSFWDPALAKNIQYF. CDR3 nucleotide sequence: TGTGCCAGCAGTTTTTGGGACCCCGCCTTGGCCAAAAACATTCAGTACTTC.

Notes on this clone: A read error may produce the germline difference seen at one junction end. The V gene is TRBV7-7, the J gene TRBJ2-3, with 10 bases matching TRBD2. CDR1 is SSHAT and CDR2 is FNYEAQ in the germline V gene (reference sequence). The CDR3 runs 16 residues. CDR3 nucleotide sequence: TGTGCTAGCAGCCCTGGACTAGCGGTGAGCACAGATACGCAGTATTTT. Its translation: CASSPGLAVSTDTQYF.

The CDR3 region is CASSPQGLAYEQYF. The CDR3 nucleotides are TGTGCCAGCTCACCACAAGGACTCGCCTACGAGCAGTACTTC. The chain carries TRBV18 and TRBJ2-7; D is perhaps TRBD2 (5 bases). Germline CDR1 is KGHSH and CDR2 is LQKENI. V shed 1 base and J shed 2 bases, with 9 bases lying between them. The CDR3 runs to 14 residues.

The V call is TRBV5-1, the J call TRBJ1-1; maybe TRBD1 (5 bases). Trimming took off 5 bases at V and 0 bases at J, with 14 bases between the two ends. Germline V gives CDR1 SGHRS, CDR2 YFSETQ. The length of the CDR3 is 15 residues. CDR3 region: CASRDQQGLNTEAFF. The CDR3 region has the DNA TGCGCCAGCAGAGACCAGCAGGGCCTGAACACTGAAGCTTTCTTT.

This clone was seen just once. This chain joins TRBV25-1 and TRBJ1-2; D is possibly TRBD1 (5 bases). CDR3 length: 12 amino acids. V was clipped by 6 bases and J by 7 bases, with 12 bases between them. The germline V gene has CDR1 MGHDK and CDR2 SYGVNS. CDR3 nucleotides: TGTGCCAGCAGCTTGGATGGGACTGGCTACACCTTC. Residues: CASSLDGTGYTF.

The DNA for the CDR3 is TGCGCCAGCAAGGGACCGGGTAGCTCTGGAAACACCATATATTTT. Amino acids: CASKGPGSSGNTIYF. The J gene is TRBJ1-3, the V gene TRBV5-1; tentative D call: TRBD1 (5 bases). The germline V gene encodes CDR1 SGHRS and CDR2 YFSETQ. V lost 6 bases and J lost 0, with 13 bases in between. This CDR3 has 15 amino acids.

The CDR3: CASSIHGGRNYGYTF. For the CDR3, the DNA is TGTGCCAGTAGTATTCATGGGGGGCGGAACTATGGCTACACCTTC. This chain uses TRBV19 with TRBJ1-2; a possible D gene is TRBD1 (6 bases). Germline V gene data show CDR1 as LNHDA and CDR2 as SQIVND (reference sequence). The CDR3 spans 15 residues. V lost 3 bases and J 2 bases, leaving 13 bases between the germline ends.

The chain has TRBV10-3 and TRBJ1-2; TRBD1 matches 9 bases. Unmatched junction bases numbered 8, after V lost 4 bases and J lost 2 bases. Germline V gives CDR1 ENHRY, CDR2 SYGVKD. CDR3 length: 16 residues. CDR3 protein: CAISGRTGEVNYGYTF. CDR3 coding DNA: TGTGCCATCAGTGGAAGGACAGGGGAAGTCAACTATGGCTACACCTTC.

The genes are TRBV5-1 and TRBJ1-2; possibly TRBD1 for D (6 bases). The V end lost 5 bases, the J end lost 2 bases, and 19 bases lay between the germline ends. This CDR3 comprises 16 residues. Germline assignment: CDR1 SGHRS and CDR2 YFSETQ. The DNA of the CDR3 is TGCGCCAGCAGTCCAGCTACAGGGTCCCAGAACTATGGCTACACCTTC. Its translation: CASSPATGSQNYGYTF. The whole variable domain, remainder taken from reference TRBV5-1 and TRBJ1-2, is KAGVTQTPRYLIKTRGQQVTLSCSPISGHRSVSWYQQTPGQGLQFLFEYFSETQRNKGNFPGRFSGRQFSNSRSEMNVSTLELGDSALYLCASSPATGSQNYGYTFGSGTRLTVV.

As regards this clone: Mismatch with germline at one junction end may stem from a read error. The chain combines TRBV5-5 with TRBJ2-1; D not resolved. This CDR3 is 14 amino acids long. Germline CDR1 reads SGHKS; CDR2 reads YYEKEE (reference sequence). Here the CDR3 reads CASGLPLVRNEQFF. The CDR3 nucleotides read TGTGCCAGCGGCTTGCCCCTAGTTCGCAATGAGCAGTTCTTC. Using reference TRBV5-5 and TRBJ2-1 for the parts outside the CDR3, the full variable domain is DAGVTQSPTHLIKTRGQQVTLRCSPISGHKSVSWYQQVLGQGPQFIFQYYEKEERGRGNFPDRFSARQFPNYSSELNVNALLLGDSALYLCASGLPLVRNEQFFGPGTRLTVL.

The V call is TRBV19, the J call TRBJ1-5, with 8 bases that match TRBD1. The length of the CDR3 is 16 residues. With V trimmed by 4 bases and J by 1 base, 6 bases remained unmatched. Germline V gene data show CDR1 as LNHDA and CDR2 as SQIVND (reference sequence). The DNA for the CDR3 is TGTGCCAGTAGTACACAGGGGGGGAGAAGCAATCAGCCCCAGCATTTT. It yields the protein CASSTQGGRSNQPQHF. The full variable domain, with the rest looked up from reference TRBV19 and TRBJ1-5, is DGGITQSPKYLFRKEGQNVTLSCEQNLNHDAMYWYRQDPGQGLRLIYYSQIVNDFQKGDIAEGYSVSREKKESFPLTVTSAQKNPTAFYLCASSTQGGRSNQPQHFGDGTRLSIL.

The chain recombines TRBV7-9 with TRBJ2-3; D remains unclear. CDR1 is SEHNR and CDR2 is FQNEAQ in the germline V gene (reference sequence). V dropped 5 bases and J dropped 2 bases, with 11 bases sitting between them. The CDR3 consists of 14 residues. CDR3 coding DNA: TGTGCCAGCAGCGTGAGTCTACCCACAGATACGCAGTATTTT. Translation gives CASSVSLPTDTQYF.

This clone showed up just a few times. This chain connects TRBV5-4 to TRBJ1-1; D remains ambiguous. The CDR3 spans 14 residues. The germline V gene encodes CDR1 SGHNT and CDR2 YYREEE (reference sequence). The V end lost 0 bases, the J end lost 5 bases, and 11 bases lay between the germline ends. CDR3 loop: CASSLERLGTEAFF. CDR3 sequence (DNA): TGTGCCAGCAGCTTGGAAAGACTCGGGACTGAAGCTTTCTTT.

This chain uses TRBV7-3 with TRBJ2-2; perhaps TRBD1 as D (5 bases). This CDR3 is built from 14 residues. V dropped 1 base and J dropped 5 bases, with 8 bases sitting between them. Per the germline V gene, CDR1 is SGHTA and CDR2 is FQGTGA. This chain's CDR3 is CASSLMSGTGELFF. DNA of the CDR3: TGTGCCAGCAGCTTAATGTCAGGGACCGGGGAGCTGTTTTTT. Full variable domain (missing parts from reference TRBV7-3 and TRBJ2-2): GAGVSQTPSNKVTEKGKYVELRCDPISGHTALYWYRQSLGQGPEFLIYFQGTGAADDSGLPNDRFFAVRPEGSVSTLKIQRTERGDSAVYLCASSLMSGTGELFFGEGSRLTVL.

The rearrangement links TRBV29-1 to TRBJ2-2; 8 bases line up with TRBD1. This CDR3 is 14 amino acids long. After removal of 6 bases from V and 6 bases from J, the junction contained 9 bases not matched to a gene. Germline V gene sequence: CDR1 SQVTM, CDR2 ANQGSEA. This CDR3 is CSVGDRSKAGELFF. CDR3 in DNA: TGCAGCGTCGGGGACAGGAGTAAGGCCGGGGAGCTGTTTTTT.

This CDR3 is CASRSKPTGTNSPLHF. The DNA of the CDR3 is TGTGCCAGCAGGTCGAAACCGACAGGGACTAATTCACCCCTCCACTTT. This chain uses TRBV27 with TRBJ1-6; 7 bases are shared with TRBD1. Germline CDR1 and CDR2: MNHEY and SMNVEV (reference sequence). This CDR3 contains 16 residues. Germline trimming cut 6 bases from V and 6 bases from J; bases unmatched to any gene: 11.

This clone was seen once. This chain uses TRBV9 with TRBJ2-7; D is possibly TRBD1 or TRBD2 (5 bases each). The V end lost 4 bases, the J end lost 0 bases, and 11 bases lay between the germline ends. This CDR3 spans 14 amino acids. The germline V gene encodes CDR1 SGDLS and CDR2 YYNGEE. The CDR3 DNA sequence: TGTGCCAGCAGCCCTTCAGGGAGCTCCTACGAGCAGTACTTC. Translating gives CASSPSGSSYEQYF.